These 32 T cell receptor beta chains were all obtained from the same sample, sequenced in a study of T cell responses to AZD1222 COVID-19 vaccine. Using immunoSEQ multiplex PCR, the repertoire was profiled, and TCRdb retains in-frame clones only, with some absent. The sample has 120,000 or so clones, around 86% seen once. This specimen consisted of peripheral blood, obtained on day 0 of AZD1222 vaccination. Receptor source: an adult in good health.

The rearrangement links TRBV27 to TRBJ2-7; D is unclear. The CDR3 has 13 amino acids. Trimming shortened V by 3 bases and J by 1 base, and 7 bases separated the two germline ends. Germline CDR1 and CDR2: MNHEY and SMNVEV (reference sequence). The CDR3 sequence is CASSFEQSYEQYF. CDR3 DNA: TGTGCCAGCAGTTTTGAACAGTCCTACGAGCAGTACTTC.

This clone was counted once. As DNA, the CDR3 is TGTGCCACCAGTGATTTGAAGGAGACCCAGTACTTC. Amino acid sequence: CATSDLKETQYF. This rearrangement joins TRBV24-1 to TRBJ2-5; D ambiguous. Germline V gene lookup returns CDR1 KGHDR and CDR2 SFDVKD. The CDR3 extends over 12 amino acids. Trimming pared 0 bases from V and 5 bases from J, leaving 3 bases between.

V usage is TRBV5-1 and J usage is TRBJ2-5, with D tentatively TRBD1 or TRBD2 (5 bases each). V was cut by 4 bases and J by 5 bases, with 15 bases left in between. Germline CDR1 SGHRS, CDR2 YFSETQ. CDR3 size: 14 residues. In DNA form, the CDR3 reads TGCGCCAGCAGCCCGGGGACCCAATGGGAGACCCAGTACTTC. Translation: CASSPGTQWETQYF.

J is TRBJ2-1 and V is TRBV27; weak D call: TRBD2 (6 bases). The germline V gene encodes CDR1 MNHEY and CDR2 SMNVEV (reference sequence). V was shortened by 3 bases and J by 7 bases, with 10 bases between the two germline ends. The CDR3 runs to 13 residues. The CDR3 sequence: CASSFLGGNEQFF. The CDR3 DNA sequence: TGTGCCAGCAGTTTCCTTGGGGGGAATGAGCAGTTCTTC.

The rearrangement links TRBV7-6 to TRBJ2-2, with D perhaps TRBD1 (6 bases). CDR1 SGHVS and CDR2 FNYEAQ come from the germline V gene. This CDR3 is 11 amino acids long. V lost 11 bases to trimming and J lost 7 bases, with 11 bases between them. CDR3 DNA: TGTGCCTCGACAGGACTCGGGGAGCTGTTTTTT. Its protein product is CASTGLGELFF.

The gene calls are TRBV6-5 and TRBJ2-7; D remains unclear. The CDR3 contains 14 residues. The V gene's germline CDR1 is MNHEY and CDR2 SVGAGI. V was clipped by 5 bases and J by 0 bases, with 11 bases between them. The chain's CDR3 is CASSRSSSSYEQYF. The DNA of the CDR3 is TGTGCCAGCAGTCGCAGTTCGAGCTCCTACGAGCAGTACTTC.

V gene TRBV5-5 combines with J gene TRBJ1-6; no definite D call. Trimming took off 2 bases at V and 10 bases at J, with 13 bases between the two ends. Germline V lookup: CDR1 SGHKS, CDR2 YYEKEE (reference sequence). CDR3 size: 14 residues. The DNA for the CDR3 is TGTGCCAGCAGCTTCGGAACCCCGGACTCACCCCTCCACTTT. It translates to CASSFGTPDSPLHF.

This clone occurred once. The gene calls are TRBV5-1 and TRBJ2-7, with TRBD1 matching 9 bases. Losses at the gene ends were 4 bases for V and 3 bases for J; bases not matched to a gene: 2. The CDR3 sequence is 13 residues long. Looked up from germline, CDR1 is SGHRS and CDR2 is YFSETQ. Here the CDR3 reads CASSADRGYEQYF. The CDR3 nucleotides read TGCGCCAGCAGCGCGGACAGGGGCTACGAGCAGTACTTC.

This clone was counted between two and nine times. The CDR3 DNA is TGTGCCAGCAGCTTGGGGAGCTCCTACAATGAGCAGTTCTTC. Translation: CASSLGSSYNEQFF. V usage is TRBV5-4 and J usage is TRBJ2-1; no clear D. V gave up 0 bases and J gave up 0 bases, with 4 bases separating them. The CDR3 totals 14 residues. CDR1 and CDR2 (germline): SGHNT, YYREEE (reference sequence).

The chain recombines TRBV6-5 with TRBJ2-7, with a possible D match to TRBD2 (6 bases). Germline loops: CDR1 MNHEY, CDR2 SVGAGI. The CDR3 is made up of 13 amino acids. Trimming left V 5 bases short and J 8 bases short, with 16 bases between. In DNA, the CDR3 is TGTGCCAGCAGTACACGGGACTCGCGCCAGCAGTACTTC. Protein: CASSTRDSRQQYF.

The chain joins TRBV7-2 to TRBJ1-1, with a possible D match to TRBD1 (5 bases). This CDR3 spans 14 amino acids. V was trimmed by 2 bases and J by 3 bases, leaving 10 bases between them. Germline V gives CDR1 SGHTA, CDR2 FQGNSA. In nucleotides, the CDR3 is TGTGCCAGCAGCTTACAGGGAGGGGACACTGAAGCTTTCTTT. Its translation is CASSLQGGDTEAFF.

This chain joins TRBV5-1 and TRBJ2-7; TRBD1 matches at 8 bases. V shed 3 bases, J shed 2 bases, and the junction held 4 bases outside the gene matches. Germline loops: CDR1 SGHRS, CDR2 YFSETQ. The length of the CDR3 is 14 residues. Here the CDR3 reads CASSYGQGPYEQYF. The CDR3 bases are TGCGCCAGCAGCTACGGACAGGGCCCCTACGAGCAGTACTTC. Full variable domain (rest looked up from reference TRBV5-1 and TRBJ2-7): KAGVTQTPRYLIKTRGQQVTLSCSPISGHRSVSWYQQTPGQGLQFLFEYFSETQRNKGNFPGRFSGRQFSNSRSEMNVSTLELGDSALYLCASSYGQGPYEQYFGPGTRLTVT.

The genes are TRBV7-2 and TRBJ1-1; a weak D match, TRBD1 (5 bases). This CDR3 spans 14 amino acids. Germline-derived CDR1 and CDR2 are SGHTA and FQGNSA. V lost 5 bases and J 7 bases, leaving 17 bases between the germline ends. CDR3 residues: CASSPNSGLGEAFF. Here the CDR3 DNA reads TGTGCCAGCAGCCCAAATTCAGGGCTCGGTGAAGCTTTCTTT.

V and J are TRBV27 and TRBJ1-4; 10 bases agree with TRBD1. Germline CDR1 and CDR2: MNHEY and SMNVEV (reference sequence). The CDR3 is 15 amino acids. Trimming at V came to 7 bases and at J to 8 bases, leaving 10 bases not matched to a gene. CDR3 loop: CASKPDRGLGEKLFF. CDR3 coding DNA: TGTGCCAGCAAACCAGACAGGGGGCTTGGGGAAAAACTGTTTTTT.

CDR3 sequence (DNA): TGCAGCGCCACTAGCGGCCTGGCTTTTGGTGAGCAGTTCTTC. This codes for CSATSGLAFGEQFF. The chain recombines TRBV29-1 with TRBJ2-1, with 8 bases fitting TRBD2. Trimming removed 7 bases from V and 9 bases from J; junction bases left unmatched: 14. CDR1 and CDR2 (germline): SQVTM, ANQGSEA. CDR3 length: 14 amino acids.

The rearrangement uses TRBV29-1 and TRBJ1-1; D unresolved. The germline V gene encodes CDR1 SQVTM and CDR2 ANQGSEA. Trimming shortened V by 4 bases and J by 2 bases, and 11 bases separated the two germline ends. The CDR3 length is 13 residues. CDR3 region: CSVAMGSNTEAFF. The CDR3 DNA reads as TGCAGCGTTGCTATGGGCAGTAACACTGAAGCTTTCTTT.

The chain recombines TRBV3-1 (or the pseudogene TRBV3-2) with TRBJ2-1; D remains ambiguous. The germline gives CDR1 LGHDT, CDR2 YNNKEL (reference sequence). The CDR3 runs 11 residues. V was cut by 0 bases and J by 12 bases, with 6 bases left in between. CDR3 sequence reads: CASSQEAGQFF. The CDR3 region has the DNA TGTGCCAGCAGCCAAGAGGCTGGGCAGTTCTTC.

V usage is TRBV10-2 and J usage is TRBJ2-7; D is possibly TRBD1 (6 bases). Trimming left V 10 bases short and J 1 base short, with 17 bases between. The CDR3 sequence is 14 residues long. CDR1 is WSHSY, CDR2 SAAADI, per germline. CDR3 DNA sequence: TGCGCCACCTGTGACCGGGACAAATCCTACGAGCAGTACTTC. It encodes CATCDRDKSYEQYF.

This sequence joins TRBV5-4 and TRBJ1-2; D is undetermined. Germline values: CDR1 SGHNT, CDR2 YYREEE (reference sequence). V was cut by 0 bases and J by 2 bases, with 5 bases left in between. CDR3 size: 13 residues. CDR3 sequence: CASSLGENYGYTF. The CDR3 region has the DNA TGTGCCAGCAGCTTGGGAGAGAACTATGGCTACACCTTC.

The chain carries TRBV4-2 and TRBJ2-1; perhaps TRBD2 as D (6 bases). The CDR3 consists of 15 residues. Germline V gene data show CDR1 as LGHNA and CDR2 as YNFKEQ. V was shortened by 3 bases and J by 1 base, with 10 bases between the two germline ends. The CDR3 region is CASSHSGTSYNEQFF. The DNA for the CDR3 is TGTGCCAGCAGCCACTCCGGGACTTCCTACAATGAGCAGTTCTTC.

The chain couples TRBV28 to TRBJ1-5; unclear D gene. Germline V lookup: CDR1 MDHEN, CDR2 SYDVKM. This CDR3 has 13 amino acids. V was shortened by 2 bases and J by 5 bases, with 7 bases between the two germline ends. In DNA, the CDR3 is TGTGCCAGCAGTTTAAACCCAGATCAGCCCCAGCATTTT. As protein: CASSLNPDQPQHF.

This chain uses TRBV5-4 with TRBJ2-7, with 13 positions matching TRBD2. Trimming cost V 4 bases and J 4 bases; bases outside gene matches: 8. Per germline, CDR1 SGHNT and CDR2 YYREEE (reference sequence). The CDR3 spans 16 residues. The DNA of the CDR3 is TGTGCCAGCAGCCCTGGAGGGACTAGCGGGGTGTACGAGCAGTACTTC. Amino acids: CASSPGGTSGVYEQYF.

The chain is built from TRBV28 and TRBJ2-7, with D unclear. Trimming pared 6 bases from V and 6 bases from J, leaving 9 bases between. This CDR3 has 11 amino acids. Germline assignment: CDR1 MDHEN and CDR2 SYDVKM. CDR3 region: CASSPFREQYF. As DNA, the CDR3 is TGTGCCAGCAGCCCTTTCCGCGAGCAGTACTTC. Full variable domain (remainder filled in from reference TRBV28 and TRBJ2-7): DVKVTQSSRYLVKRTGEKVFLECVQDMDHENMFWYRQDPGLGLRLIYFSYDVKMKEKGDIPEGYSVSREKKERFSLILESASTNQTSMYLCASSPFREQYFGPGTRLTVT.

This chain uses TRBV3-1 (or the pseudogene TRBV3-2) with TRBJ1-1, with TRBD1 as a possible D gene (5 bases). Trimming stripped 4 bases from V and 5 bases from J, with 14 bases between. The CDR3 contains 14 residues. The germline V gene encodes CDR1 LGHDT and CDR2 YNNKEL (reference sequence). The CDR3: CASSPGTHGTEAFF. CDR3 nucleotide sequence: TGTGCCAGCAGCCCCGGGACGCATGGGACTGAAGCTTTCTTT.

This clone was observed a few times. The chain has TRBV3-1 (or the pseudogene TRBV3-2) and TRBJ2-7; 9 bases align to TRBD2. From germline, CDR1 is LGHDT and CDR2 YNNKEL (reference sequence). The CDR3 extends over 13 amino acids. V was pared by 4 bases and J by 3 bases, with 1 base of the junction left unmatched. The CDR3 spells CASSRSGGYEQYF. Written as DNA, the CDR3 is TGTGCCAGCAGCCGTAGCGGGGGCTACGAGCAGTACTTC.

This clone was recorded a few times. The V and J genes are TRBV4-1 and TRBJ1-4; 7 bases align to TRBD1. V shed 7 bases and J 4 bases; nucleotides not matched to a gene: 6. Germline assignment: CDR1 MGHRA and CDR2 YSYEKL. The CDR3 is 14 residues long. The DNA for the CDR3 is TGCGCCAGCACCCTGACAGGGTTTAATGAAAAACTGTTTTTT. Amino acid sequence: CASTLTGFNEKLFF.

The chain carries TRBV5-5 and TRBJ2-3; D may be TRBD2 (5 bases). The V end lost 2 bases, the J end lost 1 base, and 14 bases lay between the germline ends. Germline values: CDR1 SGHKS, CDR2 YYEKEE (reference sequence). The CDR3 has 16 residues. The chain's CDR3 is CASSFISGRGTDTQYF. Here the CDR3 DNA reads TGTGCCAGCAGCTTTATCAGCGGACGCGGCACAGATACGCAGTATTTT. The full variable domain, in which reference TRBV5-5 and TRBJ2-3 provide the parts outside the CDR3, is DAGVTQSPTHLIKTRGQQVTLRCSPISGHKSVSWYQQVLGQGPQFIFQYYEKEERGRGNFPDRFSARQFPNYSSELNVNALLLGDSALYLCASSFISGRGTDTQYFGPGTRLTVL.

The gene calls are TRBV6-5 and TRBJ2-5, with 11 positions matching TRBD1. Germline V gives CDR1 MNHEY, CDR2 SVGAGI. V was pared by 10 bases and J by 2 bases, with 9 bases of the junction left unmatched. This CDR3 is built from 15 residues. The CDR3 region is CATDVGQGAQETQYF. CDR3 DNA: TGTGCCACCGACGTTGGACAGGGGGCTCAAGAGACCCAGTACTTC.

The chain uses TRBV11-2 and TRBJ1-6, with 8 bases identical to TRBD1. The V segment lost 5 bases and the J segment 14 bases; nucleotides outside the gene matches: 11. Per germline, CDR1 SGHAT and CDR2 FQNNGV. The CDR3 is 14 residues long. The CDR3 nucleotides read TGTGCCAGCAGCCCGTATACAGGGGGTATATCCCTCCACTTT. It specifies CASSPYTGGISLHF.

About this clone itself: One end of the junction is discordant with germline, which a read error may explain. V and J are TRBV6-6 and TRBJ1-2; TRBD1 might be the D (5 bases). CDR1 is MNHNY, CDR2 SVGAGI, per germline (reference sequence). This CDR3 comprises 12 residues. The CDR3 spells CASSYSGTSLSF. The CDR3 region has the DNA TGTGCCAGCAGTTACTCCGGGACGTCTCTCTCCTTC.

The V and J genes are TRBV27 and TRBJ2-1; unclear D gene. The germline CDR1 and CDR2 sequences are MNHEY and SMNVEV (reference sequence). The CDR3 is made up of 14 amino acids. V lost 1 base and J 5 bases, leaving 9 bases between the germline ends. The CDR3: CASSLYGNNNEQFF. For the CDR3, the DNA is TGTGCCAGCAGTTTATATGGTAATAACAATGAGCAGTTCTTC.

The gene calls are TRBV5-4 and TRBJ1-2; D is uncertain. This CDR3 has 13 amino acids. V was clipped by 0 bases and J by 4 bases, with 7 bases between them. Germline assignment: CDR1 SGHNT and CDR2 YYREEE (reference sequence). The DNA for the CDR3 is TGTGCCAGCAGCTTGGCCCAGGCCTATGGCTACACCTTC. The encoded protein is CASSLAQAYGYTF.